These T cell receptor beta chains were read from a single sample in a study of cytomegalovirus exposure and HLA in healthy donors. The protocol was immunoSEQ multiplex PCR, while the TCRdb copy is restricted to in-frame clones and leaves out a portion. This table holds some 120,000 clones, approximately 80% found once. Sequencing was done on a sample of PBMCs. Receptors were obtained from a man aged 25-45 years in good health and CMV-seropositive. CDR3s include the opening cysteine and the closing phenylalanine or tryptophan. D genes are given only for firm matches. Size values are once, few and many counts, or a class for expanded clones, and some rows have none.

clone size	D gene	CDR3 length	V gene	J gene	CDR3 DNA	CDR3 protein
NA	NA	13	TRBV12-5	TRBJ1-1	TGTGCTAGTGGCTATTCCATGAACACTGAAGCTTTCTTT	CASGYSMNTEAFF
NA	TRBD2	16	TRBV6-4	TRBJ2-3	TGTGCCAGCAGTGACTCGGCTAGCGGAGGGACAGATACGCAGTATTTT	CASSDSASGGTDTQYF
few	NA	15	TRBV4-3	TRBJ1-4	TGCGCCAGCAGCCAAGAACTGGGAGTAAATGAAAAACTGTTTTTT	CASSQELGVNEKLFF
once	NA	15	TRBV27	TRBJ2-1	TGTGCCAGCAGGCCCCCGGGTAGGGGGAGAAATGAGCAGTTCTTC	CASRPPGRGRNEQFF
NA	NA	16	TRBV5-4	TRBJ2-1	TGTGCCAGCAGCTTGGGAGGGGGTCAGGCCTACAATGAGCAGTTCTTC	CASSLGGGQAYNEQFF
NA	NA	17	TRBV27	TRBJ1-2	TGTGCCAGCAATTCCCTAGCACGGAATCGTGGTAACTATGGCTACACCTTC	CASNSLARNRGNYGYTF
NA	TRBD2	12	TRBV7-8	TRBJ2-7	TGTGCCAGCAGCCTCGGGACTAACGAGCAGTACTTC	CASSLGTNEQYF
NA	TRBD2	13	TRBV10-3	TRBJ2-7	TGTGCCATCAGGGGGACTATTGTCGACGAGCAGTACTTC	CAIRGTIVDEQYF
NA	TRBD2	16	TRBV29-1	TRBJ2-3	TGCAGCGTTGGGGATAGCGGGGCCGTAAGCACAGATACGCAGTATTTT	CSVGDSGAVSTDTQYF
NA	NA	15	TRBV7-2	TRBJ1-1	TGTGCCAGCAGCTTAGGGATTGGACAGCTGAATGAAGCTTTCTTT	CASSLGIGQLNEAFF
NA	NA	16	TRBV2	TRBJ2-3	TGTGCCAGCAGTGAAGTTTCGACAGGCAGCACAGATACGCAGTATTTT	CASSEVSTGSTDTQYF
NA	NA	14	TRBV4-1	TRBJ2-1	TGCGCCAGCAGCCAAGAACAGAGTACAATGACGCAGTTCTTC	CASSQEQSTMTQFF
NA	NA	12	TRBV4-2	TRBJ2-3	TGTGCCAGCAGCCAGAATGCGGATACGCAGTATTTT	CASSQNADTQYF
NA	NA	17	TRBV5-6	TRBJ1-2	TGTGCCAGCAGCTTGGAGCTGGACCTAGTAGCGAACTATGGCTACACCTTC	CASSLELDLVANYGYTF
NA	NA	12	TRBV2	TRBJ1-2	TGTGCCAGCAGTGAGGGGGGATATGGCTACACCTTC	CASSEGGYGYTF
NA	NA	19	TRBV2	TRBJ1-6	TGTGCCAGCAAGATAAGCGCTTACGACAGCCGCTCCTATAATTCACCCCTCCACTTT	CASKISAYDSRSYNSPLHF
NA	TRBD1	15	TRBV5-1	TRBJ1-1	TGCGCCAGCAGCTTGGCGGACAGGGGGTTGACTGAAGCTTTCTTT	CASSLADRGLTEAFF
NA	NA	14	TRBV27	TRBJ2-1	TGTGCCAGCAGTTTGGGTGATAGCCACAATGAGCAGTTCTTC	CASSLGDSHNEQFF
NA	NA	18	TRBV11-2	TRBJ2-1	TGTGCCAGCAGCTTCCATGGACTATTCATACTTGGGGAGAATGAGCAGTTCTTC	CASSFHGLFILGENEQFF
NA	TRBD2	16	TRBV2	TRBJ2-3	TGTGCCAGCAGTTCGGGACTAGCGGGTATCACAGATACGCAGTATTTT	CASSSGLAGITDTQYF
NA	NA	17	TRBV28	TRBJ2-7	TGTGCCAGCACCCCTGGGAGTACCGGTGGCGGAGGTTACGAGCAGTACTTC	CASTPGSTGGGGYEQYF
NA	NA	13	TRBV19	TRBJ1-2	TGTGCCAGTAGTATAATCAGATCTGATGGCTACACCTTC	CASSIIRSDGYTF
NA	NA	14	TRBV7-2	TRBJ1-2	TGTGCCAGCAGCTTAGGTCCTGGCAGGGGCGGCTACACCTTC	CASSLGPGRGGYTF
NA	TRBD1	13	TRBV5-1	TRBJ2-5	TGCGCCAGCAGGAGGGGGCGGTCAGAGACCCAGTACTTC	CASRRGRSETQYF
NA	NA	15	TRBV19	TRBJ2-1	TGTGCCAGTAGTTCCCCGCGACAGTTTTACCATGAGCAGTTCTTC	CASSSPRQFYHEQFF
NA	NA	14	TRBV6-6	TRBJ2-7	TGTGCCAGCAGTTACTCAAGGGGGGGCAACGAGCAGTACTTC	CASSYSRGGNEQYF
NA	NA	16	TRBV4-3	TRBJ1-3	TGCGCCAGCAGCCAAGATTTGGGAGGTTCTGGAAACACCATATATTTT	CASSQDLGGSGNTIYF
once	NA	12	TRBV28	TRBJ1-1	TGTGCCAGCAGCCCACCCGGGGATCGAGCTTTCTTT	CASSPPGDRAFF
NA	TRBD2	19	TRBV30	TRBJ2-3	TGTGCCTGGAGTGACTTTGGACTAGCGGCAGCCCTTCGCACAGATACGCAGTATTTT	CAWSDFGLAAALRTDTQYF
NA	TRBD2	14	TRBV9	TRBJ2-7	TGTGCCAGCAGCGTAGGGAGCGGGAGGTACGAGCAGTACTTC	CASSVGSGRYEQYF
NA	TRBD1	12	TRBV30	TRBJ2-7	TGTGCCTGGAGTCCCCCTAATGACAGGGTGAGCTTC	CAWSPPNDRVSF
few	TRBD2	15	TRBV5-5	TRBJ2-7	TGTGCCAGCAGCCCAGGGCAGGCGGGAGGGAGAGAGCAGTACTTC	CASSPGQAGGREQYF
once	TRBD1	13	TRBV28	TRBJ1-4	TGTGCCAGCAGTCGACAGGGGTATGAAAAACTGTTTTTT	CASSRQGYEKLFF
NA	NA	13	TRBV19	TRBJ2-7	TGTGCCAGTAGTGAGAATAGCGACCACGAGCAGTACTTC	CASSENSDHEQYF
NA	NA	14	TRBV2	TRBJ1-3	TGTGCCAGCATCAGGGGAGCTACTGGAAACACCATATATTTT	CASIRGATGNTIYF
once	NA	12	TRBV29-1	TRBJ1-2	TGCAGCGTTGAAGATCGCCGGGATGGCTACACCTTC	CSVEDRRDGYTF
once	NA	12	TRBV5-1	TRBJ2-3	TGCGCCAGCAGCCCAGGGACAGATACGCAGTATTTT	CASSPGTDTQYF
NA	NA	13	TRBV7-9	TRBJ1-4	TGTTCCAGCAGCCTCGGAGGGGTAGAAAAACTGTTTTTT	CSSSLGGVEKLFF
NA	TRBD1	15	TRBV10-2	TRBJ2-7	TGCGCCAGCAGCATCGGGACAGGGAGTTTATACGAGCAGTACTTC	CASSIGTGSLYEQYF
NA	NA	13	TRBV5-1	TRBJ1-1	TGCGCCAGCAGCTTGGACGGTCTGCGGGGAGCTTTCTTT	CASSLDGLRGAFF
NA	NA	18	TRBV7-9	TRBJ2-2	TGTGCCAGCAGCCCACGGCTTCGGGAAACCGCGAACACCGGGGAGCTGTTTTTT	CASSPRLRETANTGELFF
NA	NA	13	TRBV7-9	TRBJ1-2	TGTGCCAGCAGCTTAACAGGGAGCTATGGCTACACCTTC	CASSLTGSYGYTF
NA	TRBD2	13	TRBV2	TRBJ2-7	TGTGCCAGCAGACTACTAGCGGGAGGGGAGCAGTACTTC	CASRLLAGGEQYF
NA	NA	13	TRBV6-6	TRBJ2-2	TGTGCCAGCAGTGCCCCTCAGACCGGGGAGCTGTTTTTT	CASSAPQTGELFF
few	NA	12	TRBV6-1	TRBJ2-7	TGTGCCCGACAGTCGGGTCCCTACGAGCAGTACTTC	CARQSGPYEQYF
NA	TRBD1	18	TRBV5-1	TRBJ1-4	TGCGCCAGCAGCTTGGGGGTGACAGGGCGCCTTGGTAATGAAAAACTGTTTTTT	CASSLGVTGRLGNEKLFF
NA	TRBD1	14	TRBV7-2	TRBJ2-5	TGTGCCAGCAGCTTTCAGGGGGCGCCAGAGACCCAGTACTTC	CASSFQGAPETQYF